This T cell receptor (beta chain) was sequenced during a study of T cell responses to AZD1222 COVID-19 vaccine. Study-wide findings and caveats: Repertoire collection took place solely once the T cell response had peaked.

Method: immunoSEQ multiplex PCR; TCRdb's copy keeps in-frame clones and lacks some. The data show 100,000 to 150,000 clones, around 84% seen once. As for this clone: Antigen unknown.

Here the sequenced sample was peripheral blood, taken on day 0 of AZD1222 vaccination. The clonotype comes from an adult in good health.

The CDR3 nucleotides read TGTGCCAGCAGTGAAGGGGGGAGCAGGGAAGGCTACACCTTC. Translation: CASSEGGSREGYTF. The chain combines TRBV6-1 with TRBJ1-2; perhaps TRBD1 as D (5 bases). V was trimmed by 1 base and J by 8 bases, leaving 14 bases between them. The CDR3 extends over 14 amino acids. In germline, CDR1 is MNHNS, CDR2 SASEGT.